The entry below describes one TCR beta chain. Its matching antigen is unknown. The data are from a study of T cell responses to AZD1222 COVID-19 vaccine. The study's findings and limits: Donors were mostly white British, more females; clonal diversity possibly underestimated.

Sequencing used immunoSEQ multiplex PCR; TCRdb keeps in-frame clones, though not all of them. The table lists some 72,000 clones, approximately 90% of them singletons, with 5.5% to 9% in the top ten. V dropped 7 bases and J dropped 3 bases, with 9 bases sitting between them. The CDR3 totals 13 residues. Germline V CDR1 and CDR2: KGHDR, SFDVKD. This TCR derives from an adult in good health. Source: peripheral blood, taken on day 0 of MenACWY control vaccination. The rearrangement uses TRBV24-1 and TRBJ2-1; TRBD2 might be the D (7 bases). CDR3 loop: CATRGGGYNEQFF. The CDR3 coding sequence is TGTGCCACCAGGGGAGGGGGCTACAATGAGCAGTTCTTC.